The present TCR beta chain was sequenced within a study of CD8+CD57+ T cells in acquired aplastic anemia. In patients chosen for sequencing, flow cytometry had shown CD8+CD57+ cell expansion. Every patient had severe acquired aplastic anemia. Template material for TCR beta VDJ and CDR3 profiling consisted of genomic DNA. TCRdb fed the reads into MiXCR, producing one record per CDR3 protein. The table shows about 200,000 distinct CDR3 sequences, with about 60% occurring only once. Trimming shortened V by 3 bases and J by 2 bases, and 3 bases separated the two germline ends. This CDR3 is built from 11 residues. In germline, CDR1 is GTSNPN, CDR2 SVGIG (reference sequence).

Source material: sorted CD4+, CD8+, or CD8+CD57+ T cells (not recorded which) from PBMCs. V usage is TRBV30 and J usage is TRBJ2-3; no clear D gene. The clonotype was recovered from a human donor with aplastic anemia. The CDR3 coding sequence is TGTGCCTGGAGCTCCACAGATACGCAGTATTTT. Amino acid sequence: CAWSSTDTQYF.